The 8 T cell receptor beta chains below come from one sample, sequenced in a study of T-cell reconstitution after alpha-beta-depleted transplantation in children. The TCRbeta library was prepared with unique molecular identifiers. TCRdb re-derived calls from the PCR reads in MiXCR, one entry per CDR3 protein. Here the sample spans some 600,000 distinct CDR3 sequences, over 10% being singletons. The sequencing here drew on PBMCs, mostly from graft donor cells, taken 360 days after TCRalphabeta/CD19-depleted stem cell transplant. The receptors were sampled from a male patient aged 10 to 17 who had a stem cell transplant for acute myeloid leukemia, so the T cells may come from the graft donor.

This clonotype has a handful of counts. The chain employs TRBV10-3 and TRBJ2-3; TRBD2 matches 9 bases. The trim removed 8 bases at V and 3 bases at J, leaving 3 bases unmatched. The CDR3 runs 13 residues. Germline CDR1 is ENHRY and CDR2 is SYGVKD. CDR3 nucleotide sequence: TGTGCCATCGGGACTAGCCCTACAGATACGCAGTATTTT. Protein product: CAIGTSPTDTQYF.

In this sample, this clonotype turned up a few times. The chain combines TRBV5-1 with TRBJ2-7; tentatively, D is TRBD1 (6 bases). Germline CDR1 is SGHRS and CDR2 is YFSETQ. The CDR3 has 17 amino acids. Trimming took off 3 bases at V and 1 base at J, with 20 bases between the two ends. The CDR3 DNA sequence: TGCGCCAGCAGCTACCTTGGGGGTGAAAGGGGGTCCTACGAGCAGTACTTC. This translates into CASSYLGGERGSYEQYF. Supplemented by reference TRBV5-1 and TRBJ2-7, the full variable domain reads KAGVTQTPRYLIKTRGQQVTLSCSPISGHRSVSWYQQTPGQGLQFLFEYFSETQRNKGNFPGRFSGRQFSNSRSEMNVSTLELGDSALYLCASSYLGGERGSYEQYFGPGTRLTVT.

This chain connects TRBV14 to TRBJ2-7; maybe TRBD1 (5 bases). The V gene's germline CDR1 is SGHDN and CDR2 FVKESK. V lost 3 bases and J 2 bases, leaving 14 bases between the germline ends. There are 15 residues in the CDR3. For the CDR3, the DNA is TGTGCCAGCAGCCAGGGGCTACTACCACCCTACGAGCAGTACTTC. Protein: CASSQGLLPPYEQYF.

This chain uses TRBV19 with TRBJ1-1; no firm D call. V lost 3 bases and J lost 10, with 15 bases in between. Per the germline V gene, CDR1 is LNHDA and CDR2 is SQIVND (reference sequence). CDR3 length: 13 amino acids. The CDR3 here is CASSIQGDRRAFF. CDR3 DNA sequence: TGTGCCAGTAGTATCCAAGGAGACCGCCGAGCTTTCTTT.

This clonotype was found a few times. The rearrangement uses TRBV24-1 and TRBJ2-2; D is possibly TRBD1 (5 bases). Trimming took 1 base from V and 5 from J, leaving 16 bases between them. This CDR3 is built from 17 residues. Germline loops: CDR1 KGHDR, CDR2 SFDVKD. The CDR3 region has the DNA TGTGCCACCAGTGATTTCGTCCAGGGTGGATGGACCGGGGAGCTGTTTTTT. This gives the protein CATSDFVQGGWTGELFF.

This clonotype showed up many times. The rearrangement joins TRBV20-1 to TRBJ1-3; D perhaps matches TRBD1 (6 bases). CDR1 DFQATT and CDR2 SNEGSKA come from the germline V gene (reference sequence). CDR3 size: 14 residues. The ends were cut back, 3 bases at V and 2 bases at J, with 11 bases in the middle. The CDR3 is CSARAGVAGNTIYF. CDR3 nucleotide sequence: TGCAGTGCTAGGGCAGGGGTAGCTGGAAACACCATATATTTT.

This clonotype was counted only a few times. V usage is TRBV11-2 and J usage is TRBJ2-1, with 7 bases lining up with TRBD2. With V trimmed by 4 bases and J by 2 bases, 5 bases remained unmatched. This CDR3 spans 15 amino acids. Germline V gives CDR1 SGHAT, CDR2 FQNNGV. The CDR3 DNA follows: TGTGCCAGCAGCTCGCTAGCGGACCCCTACAATGAGCAGTTCTTC. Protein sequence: CASSSLADPYNEQFF. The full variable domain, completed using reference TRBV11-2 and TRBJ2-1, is EAGVAQSPRYKIIEKRQSVAFWCNPISGHATLYWYQQILGQGPKLLIQFQNNGVVDDSQLPKDRFSAERLKGVDSTLKIQPAKLEDSAVYLCASSSLADPYNEQFFGPGTRLTVL.

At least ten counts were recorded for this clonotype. CDR3 coding DNA: TGTGCCAGTAGTATCACAGGGAGCTCCTACAATGAGCAGTTCTTC. It yields the protein CASSITGSSYNEQFF. The chain uses TRBV19 and TRBJ2-1; D perhaps matches TRBD1 (6 bases). Germline CDR1 and CDR2: LNHDA and SQIVND (reference sequence). The CDR3 extends over 15 amino acids. Trimming cost V 3 bases and J 0 bases, with 9 bases left between them.